By proportion, the clone carrying this T cell receptor beta chain is large. Follow-up blood was drawn about 14 weeks, roughly three months, after antiretroviral therapy began. The repertoire came from unfractionated whole blood and reflected all unsorted peripheral T cells. The data originate from a study of HIV-infected patients and healthy controls. Study summary: In about 85% of the 16 patients, CD4 counts climbed slightly after three months but remained subnormal.

V was clipped by 4 bases and J by 7 bases, with 36 bases between them. Germline-derived CDR1 and CDR2 are LGHDT and YNNKEL (reference sequence). The CDR3 covers 21 residues. Alpha and beta constant-region primers primed reverse transcription of approximately 460 ng RNA. Alpha and beta chain libraries were made separately by chain-specific third strand synthesis with multiplexing indices. Ligation attached cDNA to a 5' RACE adapter that carried a random hexamer and SP2 site. From the 5' RACE reads, TCRdb called clonotypes with MiXCR, one entry per CDR3 protein. The data contain some 7,000 distinct CDR3 sequences, less than 11% of them singletons.

The sequence derives from an adult with HIV infection. The sample was blood, taken during antiretroviral therapy. The chain carries TRBV3-1 and TRBJ2-3; D is perhaps TRBD2 (6 bases). The CDR3 here is CASSPNPNTPLGLKLANTQYF. The CDR3 bases are TGTGCCAGCAGCCCCAACCCCAATACCCCTTTGGGACTCAAACTCGCTAATACGCAGTATTTT.